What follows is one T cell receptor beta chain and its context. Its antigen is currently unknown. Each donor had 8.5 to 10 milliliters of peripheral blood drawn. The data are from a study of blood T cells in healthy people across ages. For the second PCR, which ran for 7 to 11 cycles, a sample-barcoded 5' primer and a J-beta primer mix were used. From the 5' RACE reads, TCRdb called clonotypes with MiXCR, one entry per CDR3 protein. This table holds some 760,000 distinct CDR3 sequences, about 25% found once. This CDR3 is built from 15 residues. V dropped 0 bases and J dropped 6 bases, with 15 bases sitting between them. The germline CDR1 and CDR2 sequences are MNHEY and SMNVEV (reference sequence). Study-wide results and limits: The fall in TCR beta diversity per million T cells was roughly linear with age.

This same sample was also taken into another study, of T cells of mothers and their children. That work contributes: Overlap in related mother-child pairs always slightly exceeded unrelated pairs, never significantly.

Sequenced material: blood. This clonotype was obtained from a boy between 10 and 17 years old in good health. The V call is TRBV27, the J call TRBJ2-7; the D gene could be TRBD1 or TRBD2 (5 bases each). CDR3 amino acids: CASSLSWDGGLEQYF. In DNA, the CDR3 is TGTGCCAGCAGTTTATCGTGGGACGGTGGCCTCGAGCAGTACTTC.